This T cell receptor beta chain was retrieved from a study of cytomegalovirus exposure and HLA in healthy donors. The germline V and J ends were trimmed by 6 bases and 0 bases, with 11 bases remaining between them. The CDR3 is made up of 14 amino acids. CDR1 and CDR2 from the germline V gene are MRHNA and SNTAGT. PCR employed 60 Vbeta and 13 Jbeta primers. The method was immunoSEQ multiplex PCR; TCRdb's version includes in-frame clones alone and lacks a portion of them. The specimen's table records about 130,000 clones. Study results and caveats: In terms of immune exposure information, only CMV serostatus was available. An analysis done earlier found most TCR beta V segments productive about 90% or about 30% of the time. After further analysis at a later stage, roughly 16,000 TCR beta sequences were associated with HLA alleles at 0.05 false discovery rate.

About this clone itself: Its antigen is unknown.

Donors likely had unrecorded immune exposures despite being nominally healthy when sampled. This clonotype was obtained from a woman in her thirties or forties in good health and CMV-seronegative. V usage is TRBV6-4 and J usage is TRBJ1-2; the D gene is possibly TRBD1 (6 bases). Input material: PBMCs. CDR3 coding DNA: TGTGCCAGCAGGGCGACAGGTTCTAACTATGGCTACACCTTC. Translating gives CASRATGSNYGYTF.